The entry that follows covers one TCR beta chain sequence. Its antigen is not identified. The record originates from a study of T cell responses to AZD1222 COVID-19 vaccine. Findings and limits, study-wide: Repertoire collection took place solely once the T cell response had peaked.

Generated by immunoSEQ multiplex PCR, the TCRdb table keeps only in-frame clones and is missing some. The repertoire has roughly 180,000 clones, approximately 93% of them found once; the top ten carry under 2%. With 8 bases removed from V and 0 bases from J, the gap between germline ends came to 10 bases. This CDR3 region has 13 residues. Germline CDR1 LNHDA, CDR2 SQIVND (reference sequence). The clonotype originates from an adult who received the AZD1222 COVID-19 vaccine. V is TRBV19 and J is TRBJ1-1, with D possibly matching TRBD1 (5 bases). The material was peripheral blood, obtained 28 days after the second AZD1222 dose. CDR3 sequence: CASSDSMNTEAFF. As DNA, the CDR3 is TGTGCCAGTTCTGACAGCATGAACACTGAAGCTTTCTTT.